These 17 T cell receptor beta chains came from one sample sequenced in a study of T cell responses to AZD1222 COVID-19 vaccine. The protocol was immunoSEQ multiplex PCR, while the TCRdb copy is restricted to in-frame clones and leaves out a portion. The sample records about 110,000 clones, about 80% being singletons. Sequenced here: peripheral blood, sampled on day 0 of AZD1222 vaccination. The receptors here all came from an adult in good health.

V is TRBV5-1 and J is TRBJ2-2; TRBD2 is a possible D gene (6 bases). This CDR3 contains 14 residues. Germline V lookup: CDR1 SGHRS, CDR2 YFSETQ. V gave up 3 bases and J gave up 3 bases, with 9 bases separating them. The CDR3 coding sequence is TGCGCCAGCAGCTCGGGACTTGACACCGGGGAGCTGTTTTTT. As protein: CASSSGLDTGELFF.

This rearrangement joins TRBV7-2 to TRBJ1-3, with 8 bases fitting TRBD1. CDR1 SGHTA and CDR2 FQGNSA come from the germline V gene. CDR3 length: 15 residues. Germline trimming cut 5 bases from V and 1 base from J; bases unmatched to any gene: 4. The CDR3 sequence is CASSLQGASGNTIYF. The CDR3 nucleotides read TGTGCCAGCAGCCTCCAGGGGGCTTCTGGAAACACCATATATTTT.

The chain carries TRBV4-2 and TRBJ1-5; no definite D call. V shed 0 bases and J shed 0 bases, with 6 bases lying between them. Per the germline V gene, CDR1 is LGHNA and CDR2 is YNFKEQ. CDR3 length: 15 residues. The CDR3 spells CASSQERYSNQPQHF. The CDR3 DNA follows: TGTGCCAGCAGCCAAGAACGTTATAGCAATCAGCCCCAGCATTTT.

The rearrangement joins TRBV28 to TRBJ2-6; no firm D call. V was clipped by 4 bases and J by 2 bases, with 0 bases between them. The length of the CDR3 is 12 residues. Germline loops: CDR1 MDHEN, CDR2 SYDVKM. DNA of the CDR3: TGTGCCAGCAGTTCTGGGGCCAACGTCCTGACTTTC. It codes for CASSSGANVLTF.

The chain carries TRBV5-6 and TRBJ2-2; TRBD1 aligns across 10 bases. The CDR3 covers 16 residues. J was trimmed by 6 bases and V by 3 bases; bases with no gene match: 8. In germline, CDR1 is SGHDT, CDR2 YYEEEE. In DNA form, the CDR3 reads TGTGCCAGCAGCTACGGGACAGGGGATGGGCCCGGGGAGCTGTTTTTT. It yields the protein CASSYGTGDGPGELFF. Full variable domain (outside the CDR3, taken from reference TRBV5-6 and TRBJ2-2): DAGVTQSPTHLIKTRGQQVTLRCSPKSGHDTVSWYQQALGQGPQFIFQYYEEEERQRGNFPDRFSGHQFPNYSSELNVNALLLGDSALYLCASSYGTGDGPGELFFGEGSRLTVL.

This clone was found a few times. The chain has TRBV7-2 and TRBJ1-5; perhaps TRBD1 as D (5 bases). Germline assignment: CDR1 SGHTA and CDR2 FQGNSA. The V end was cut by 1 base, the J end by 5 bases, with 9 bases between. This CDR3 comprises 14 residues. CDR3 nucleotides: TGTGCCAGCAGCTTAGATCAGGGCTATCAGCCCCAGCATTTT. This translates into CASSLDQGYQPQHF.

The chain recombines TRBV25-1 with TRBJ2-3; 9 bases map to TRBD2. Germline V CDR1 and CDR2: MGHDK, SYGVNS. V lost 8 bases to trimming and J lost 4 bases; unmatched junction nucleotides: 10. CDR3 size: 15 residues. The CDR3 reads CASGRLAGQSDTQYF. CDR3 in DNA: TGTGCCAGCGGCCGCCTAGCGGGGCAGTCAGATACGCAGTATTTT.

This clone was counted a few times. This sequence joins TRBV28 and TRBJ2-1, with 8 bases lining up with TRBD2. Germline values: CDR1 MDHEN, CDR2 SYDVKM. This CDR3 is built from 14 residues. V gave up 7 bases and J gave up 5 bases; unmatched junction bases: 7. This chain's CDR3 is CASKNGGADNEQFF. The CDR3 nucleotides are TGTGCCAGCAAAAACGGGGGGGCCGACAATGAGCAGTTCTTC.

The chain links TRBV12-5 to TRBJ2-3; 11 positions match TRBD2. There are 17 residues in the CDR3. The ends lost 7 bases at V and 2 bases at J; junction bases unmatched: 11. Looked up from germline, CDR1 is LGHNT and CDR2 is FRNRAP. CDR3 sequence (DNA): TGTGCTAGTGCCATTACTGGGACTAGCGGATTCACAGATACGCAGTATTTT. This gives the protein CASAITGTSGFTDTQYF. The full variable domain, in which reference TRBV12-5 and TRBJ2-3 provide the parts outside the CDR3, is DARVTQTPRHKVTEMGQEVTMRCQPILGHNTVFWYRQTMMQGLELLAYFRNRAPLDDSGMPKDRFSAEMPDATLATLKIQPSEPRDSAVYFCASAITGTSGFTDTQYFGPGTRLTVL.

The chain joins TRBV4-1 to TRBJ2-7; a weak D match, TRBD2 (6 bases). The germline CDR1 and CDR2 sequences are MGHRA and YSYEKL. The length of the CDR3 is 15 residues. Trimming took 3 bases from V and 0 from J, leaving 12 bases between them. This CDR3 reads CASSQGGMSSYEQYF. The CDR3 DNA reads as TGCGCCAGCAGCCAGGGCGGGATGAGCTCCTACGAGCAGTACTTC.

This rearrangement joins TRBV28 to TRBJ1-5; the match to TRBD1 covers 7 bases. This CDR3 is 13 amino acids long. V lost 7 bases, J lost 2 bases, and 2 bases stayed unmatched. CDR1 is MDHEN, CDR2 SYDVKM, per germline. In DNA form, the CDR3 reads TGTGCCAGCATCACAGGGGGCAATCAGCCCCAGCATTTT. It is translated as CASITGGNQPQHF.

J is TRBJ1-1 and V is TRBV19; D ambiguous. The V end was cut by 4 bases, the J end by 0 bases, with 6 bases between. CDR3 length equals 13 residues. CDR1 and CDR2 (germline): LNHDA, SQIVND (reference sequence). The CDR3 DNA sequence: TGTGCCAGTAGTAGGACGGTGAACACTGAAGCTTTCTTT. Protein sequence: CASSRTVNTEAFF.

V gene TRBV4-1 combines with J gene TRBJ2-5, with 8 positions matching TRBD2. CDR3 length equals 16 residues. Germline assignment: CDR1 MGHRA and CDR2 YSYEKL. V trimming: 1 base; J trimming: 2 bases; junction bases outside the gene matches: 6. The CDR3 DNA sequence: TGCGCCAGCAGCCAAGGCCGGGGGGGCGAACAAGAGACCCAGTACTTC. Protein product: CASSQGRGGEQETQYF.

Concerning this clone: Other DNA sequences in this specimen translate into the identical CDR3. The chain combines TRBV6-5 with TRBJ1-2; D is perhaps TRBD1 (5 bases). Germline CDR1 reads MNHEY; CDR2 reads SVGAGI. This CDR3 is built from 13 residues. V shed 6 bases and J shed 2 bases, with 10 bases lying between them. CDR3 in amino acids: CASRRDLNYGYTF. The CDR3 nucleotides are TGTGCCAGCAGACGGGACTTGAACTATGGCTACACCTTC.

The V and J genes are TRBV5-6 and TRBJ2-1; no clear D. Between the trimmed V and J ends, which lost 1 base and 1 base, there was a span of 6 bases. This CDR3 is 14 amino acids long. CDR1 and CDR2 from the germline V gene are SGHDT and YYEEEE. CDR3 sequence: CASSLKGSYNEQFF. Written as DNA, the CDR3 is TGTGCCAGCAGCTTGAAGGGATCCTACAATGAGCAGTTCTTC.

The chain joins TRBV9 to TRBJ1-4; 7 nucleotides line up with TRBD1. The CDR3 runs to 13 residues. Germline-derived CDR1 and CDR2 are SGDLS and YYNGEE. Trimming removed 4 bases from V and 7 bases from J; junction bases left unmatched: 4. CDR3: CASSRGLGEKLFF. CDR3 in DNA: TGTGCCAGCAGCAGGGGGCTGGGTGAAAAACTGTTTTTT.

The chain uses TRBV11-3 and TRBJ2-1, with TRBD2 matching over 9 bases. The CDR3 contains 15 residues. Germline CDR1 SGHNT, CDR2 YENEEA. V was pared by 2 bases and J by 5 bases, with 4 bases of the junction left unmatched. The DNA of the CDR3 is TGTGCCAGCAGCTTACAAGCGGGAGGTAACAATGAGCAGTTCTTC. Translating it yields CASSLQAGGNNEQFF.